The 14 T cell receptor beta chains below come from one sample, sequenced in a study of T cells in Graves' hyperthyroidism and ophthalmopathy. The source material, RNA transcripts, was used to amplify TCR beta CDR3 regions. The study used the HTBI primer set for a first-round RT-PCR of the TCR CDR3. TCRdb called the multiplex PCR reads again in MiXCR, with one record for every CDR3 protein. The data show nearly 600,000 distinct CDR3 sequences, approximately 15% seen once. The sequencing input was blood. The source of these receptors is a woman aged 25-40 years with Graves' hyperthyroidism that later progressed to Graves' ophthalmopathy.

This clonotype was seen many times. V is TRBV20-1 and J is TRBJ2-5; 12 nucleotides agree with TRBD2. This CDR3 comprises 12 residues. Germline V gene lookup returns CDR1 DFQATT and CDR2 SNEGSKA (reference sequence). Trimming at V came to 6 bases and at J to 4 bases, leaving 0 bases not matched to a gene. The CDR3 is CSAGLAGETQYF. CDR3 coding DNA: TGCAGTGCGGGACTAGCGGGAGAGACCCAGTACTTC.

This clonotype was counted between two and nine times. The V call is TRBV7-3, the J call TRBJ1-1; D is undetermined. Trimming shortened V by 3 bases and J by 4 bases, and 9 bases separated the two germline ends. This CDR3 region has 13 residues. Germline CDR1 and CDR2: SGHTA and FQGTGA. CDR3 region: CASSLERSTEAFF. CDR3 DNA: TGTGCCAGCAGCTTGGAAAGGAGCACTGAAGCTTTCTTT.

This clonotype was counted ten times or more. The V and J genes are TRBV2 and TRBJ2-7, with 11 bases aligning to TRBD2. CDR3 size: 15 residues. Trimming cost V 1 base and J 3 bases; bases outside gene matches: 2. CDR1 and CDR2 (germline): SNHLY, FYNNEI. The CDR3 sequence is CASSEVGTSGYEQYF. The CDR3 coding sequence is TGTGCCAGCAGTGAAGTCGGGACTAGCGGCTACGAGCAGTACTTC.

In its sample, this clonotype was seen many times. The chain is built from TRBV5-1 and TRBJ1-6, with 8 nucleotides matching TRBD1. Losses at the gene ends were 4 bases for V and 7 bases for J; bases not matched to a gene: 4. CDR1 is SGHRS, CDR2 YFSETQ, per germline. This CDR3 spans 14 amino acids. For the CDR3, the DNA is TGCGCCAGCAGCGGCACAGGGGGGAATTCACCCCTCCACTTT. Translating it yields CASSGTGGNSPLHF.

This clonotype was observed many times. V and J are TRBV15 and TRBJ2-1; D remains ambiguous. This CDR3 has 14 residues. The V end was cut by 0 bases, the J end by 6 bases, with 9 bases between. Germline lookup yields CDR1 LNHNV and CDR2 YYDKDF (reference sequence). As DNA, the CDR3 is TGTGCCACCAGCAGAGATCCGGTATCCAATGAGCAGTTCTTC. Translation gives CATSRDPVSNEQFF.

This clonotype was counted only a few times. The genes are TRBV5-1 and TRBJ2-6; 7 bases agree with TRBD2. The CDR3 totals 15 residues. Trimming at V came to 3 bases and at J to 3 bases, leaving 3 bases not matched to a gene. Germline CDR1 is SGHRS and CDR2 is YFSETQ. DNA of the CDR3: TGCGCCAGCAGCTGGACGGGGGGTGGGGCCAACGTCCTGACTTTC. Protein sequence: CASSWTGGGANVLTF.

This clonotype was seen a few times. The chain joins TRBV2 to TRBJ2-3, with D perhaps assigned TRBD1 or TRBD2 (6 bases each). CDR3 length equals 16 residues. Germline lookup yields CDR1 SNHLY and CDR2 FYNNEI. Between the trimmed V and J ends, which lost 6 bases and 4 bases, there was a span of 20 bases. CDR3 loop: CASSLGGRGLPDTQYF. CDR3 coding DNA: TGTGCCAGCAGCCTCGGGGGCAGGGGCCTCCCAGATACGCAGTATTTT.

This clonotype was seen many times. J is TRBJ2-7 and V is TRBV6-2 or TRBV6-3; D gene unclear. Germline V lookup: CDR1 MNHEY, CDR2 SVGEGT. Trimming pared 1 base from V and 3 bases from J, leaving 10 bases between. This CDR3 is 14 amino acids long. The CDR3 bases are TGTGCCAGCAGTTACTTTCAAAGCCTCTACGAGCAGTACTTC. It codes for CASSYFQSLYEQYF.

This clonotype was counted ten times or more. This chain joins TRBV10-3 and TRBJ1-6, with 8 bases matching TRBD1. The trim removed 7 bases at V and 8 bases at J, leaving 16 bases unmatched. From germline, CDR1 is ENHRY and CDR2 SYGVKD. The CDR3 is 17 residues long. Here the CDR3 reads CAINSNPTGDFHSPLHF. Here the CDR3 DNA reads TGTGCCATCAATTCCAACCCGACAGGGGATTTTCATTCACCCCTCCACTTT.

This clonotype was seen a few times. This chain joins TRBV6-1 and TRBJ2-3; tentatively, D is TRBD1 (6 bases). This CDR3 has 14 amino acids. Trimming pared 6 bases from V and 2 bases from J, leaving 12 bases between. Germline lookup yields CDR1 MNHNS and CDR2 SASEGT. The CDR3 reads CASRGGQFTDTQYF. In DNA, the CDR3 is TGTGCCAGCAGAGGAGGACAGTTCACAGATACGCAGTATTTT.

The table lists this clonotype with many counts. The V call is TRBV24-1, the J call TRBJ2-1; D uncertain. There are 15 residues in the CDR3. V lost 4 bases to trimming and J lost 0 bases, with 9 bases between them. Germline V gene sequence: CDR1 KGHDR, CDR2 SFDVKD. The CDR3 DNA follows: TGTGCCACCAGTGACAGCTGGGGCTCCTACAATGAGCAGTTCTTC. It yields the protein CATSDSWGSYNEQFF.

This clonotype came up a few times. This chain connects TRBV9 to TRBJ2-5; no clear D gene. V gave up 0 bases and J gave up 5 bases, with 11 bases separating them. The CDR3 has 14 residues. CDR1 is SGDLS and CDR2 is YYNGEE in the germline V gene. CDR3 in amino acids: CASSVGLVEETQYF. In DNA form, the CDR3 reads TGTGCCAGCAGCGTAGGGCTAGTAGAGGAGACCCAGTACTTC.

This clonotype was recorded many times. The chain employs TRBV28 and TRBJ1-1, with D perhaps TRBD1 (6 bases). Germline values: CDR1 MDHEN, CDR2 SYDVKM. V was clipped by 6 bases and J by 5 bases, with 16 bases between them. This CDR3 spans 14 amino acids. CDR3 sequence: CASRLGQKVTEAFF. The CDR3 DNA sequence: TGTGCCAGCAGACTGGGACAAAAGGTGACTGAAGCTTTCTTT.

This clonotype was seen repeatedly, ten times or more. The chain is built from TRBV12-3 or TRBV12-4 and TRBJ2-1; possibly TRBD1 for D (6 bases). Trimming removed 6 bases from V and 5 bases from J, with 8 bases in between. The CDR3 sequence is 12 residues long. The CDR3 spells CASRQGHNEQFF. CDR3 DNA: TGTGCCAGCAGACAGGGCCACAATGAGCAGTTCTTC.